Listed here are 21 T cell receptor beta chains from one sample, sequenced in a study of T cell clones after liver transplantation. Some clones are missing from TCRdb's copy, which holds only in-frame ones; the method was immunoSEQ multiplex PCR. This sample has more than 70,000 clones, with approximately 82% found just once. The material was CD4+ T cells from blood, obtained at the 22-month timepoint. The receptor set was obtained from a human patient who received a liver transplant. Some T cells could come from the graft donor.

The chain couples TRBV19 to TRBJ1-1; D uncertain. V gave up 7 bases and J gave up 4 bases, with 13 bases separating them. CDR3 length: 13 residues. Germline V gene data show CDR1 as LNHDA and CDR2 as SQIVND (reference sequence). The CDR3 region has the DNA TGTGCCAGTACCCTGGCGGGGTCCACTGAAGCTTTCTTT. This translates into CASTLAGSTEAFF.

This chain links TRBV19 with TRBJ2-1, with D hard to call. Germline V lookup: CDR1 LNHDA, CDR2 SQIVND (reference sequence). Deletions cut 6 bases from V and 7 bases from J, with 19 bases between. The CDR3 consists of 15 residues. This CDR3 reads CASRQRFPFWNEQFF. In DNA, the CDR3 is TGTGCCAGTAGGCAACGATTCCCTTTTTGGAATGAGCAGTTCTTC.

The CDR3 protein is CASSSAGETNEKLFF. The CDR3 DNA sequence: TGCGCCAGCAGCTCGGCAGGGGAGACTAATGAAAAACTGTTTTTT. The genes are TRBV5-1 and TRBJ1-4; a possible D gene is TRBD1 (6 bases). Germline CDR1 and CDR2: SGHRS and YFSETQ. The CDR3 covers 15 residues. V lost 3 bases to trimming and J lost 2 bases, with 11 bases between them.

This chain links TRBV11-2 with TRBJ2-2; the match to TRBD2 covers 8 bases. CDR3 size: 16 residues. The trim removed 5 bases at V and 1 base at J, leaving 6 bases unmatched. The germline gives CDR1 SGHAT, CDR2 FQNNGV. CDR3 DNA: TGTGCCAGCAGCAATAGCGGGGCTCTGAACACCGGGGAGCTGTTTTTT. Its protein product is CASSNSGALNTGELFF. Full variable domain (missing parts from reference TRBV11-2 and TRBJ2-2): EAGVAQSPRYKIIEKRQSVAFWCNPISGHATLYWYQQILGQGPKLLIQFQNNGVVDDSQLPKDRFSAERLKGVDSTLKIQPAKLEDSAVYLCASSNSGALNTGELFFGEGSRLTVL.

The chain links TRBV7-2 to TRBJ1-2; D remains ambiguous. This CDR3 is 12 amino acids long. Germline V gene lookup returns CDR1 SGHTA and CDR2 FQGNSA. The germline V and J ends were trimmed by 4 bases and 0 bases, with 3 bases remaining between them. Here the CDR3 reads CASSSSNYGYTF. In DNA form, the CDR3 reads TGTGCCAGCAGCTCATCTAACTATGGCTACACCTTC.

Regarding this clone: Sequence at one end of the junction differs from germline and may be a read error. This sequence joins TRBV4-3 and TRBJ2-7; TRBD2 matches at 8 bases. Germline CDR1 and CDR2: LGHNA and YSLEER. The CDR3 is 13 residues long. CDR3 coding DNA: TGCGCCAGCAGCCAAGAGGCGGCTAGCGGGCTTCACTTC. Amino acid sequence: CASSQEAASGLHF.

The CDR3 reads CASRDYTGEQFF. DNA of the CDR3: TGTGCCAGCAGAGATTATACGGGTGAGCAGTTCTTC. V and J are TRBV6-4 and TRBJ2-1; D is unclear. This CDR3 comprises 12 residues. CDR1 is MRHNA, CDR2 SNTAGT, per germline. V was cut by 6 bases and J by 9 bases, with 12 bases left in between.

The V and J genes are TRBV7-9 and TRBJ1-1; no clear D gene. V was shortened by 8 bases and J by 0 bases, with 10 bases between the two germline ends. Germline V gives CDR1 SEHNR, CDR2 FQNEAQ (reference sequence). The CDR3 contains 13 residues. The CDR3 spells CASHVVLNTEAFF. In DNA form, the CDR3 reads TGTGCCAGCCACGTGGTCTTGAACACTGAAGCTTTCTTT.

The genes are TRBV19 and TRBJ1-1, with D hard to call. The CDR3 length is 13 residues. Looked up from germline, CDR1 is LNHDA and CDR2 is SQIVND (reference sequence). V dropped 0 bases and J dropped 8 bases, with 10 bases sitting between them. The chain's CDR3 is CASSIDLFREAFF. Written as DNA, the CDR3 is TGTGCCAGTAGTATAGATCTATTCCGGGAAGCTTTCTTT.

The chain uses TRBV5-5 and TRBJ1-2; TRBD1 is a possible D gene (5 bases). The CDR3 extends over 13 amino acids. Germline CDR1 reads SGHKS; CDR2 reads YYEKEE (reference sequence). V lost 0 bases and J lost 4, with 7 bases in between. In DNA, the CDR3 is TGTGCCAGCAGCTTGGAGCAGGGCTATGGCTACACCTTC. Its translation: CASSLEQGYGYTF.

This chain links TRBV11-3 with TRBJ2-3, with D uncertain. Trimming pared 6 bases from V and 2 bases from J, leaving 9 bases between. Germline CDR1 SGHNT, CDR2 YENEEA. CDR3 size: 13 residues. CDR3: CASSRTSTDTQYF. The CDR3 DNA reads as TGTGCCAGCAGTAGAACCTCCACAGATACGCAGTATTTT.

The chain joins TRBV6-1 to TRBJ2-3, with 9 positions matching TRBD2. This CDR3 spans 13 amino acids. Germline values: CDR1 MNHNS, CDR2 SASEGT. J gave up 9 bases and V 4 bases, and 5 bases lay outside the gene matches. CDR3 sequence: CASSGQREATQYF. Written as DNA, the CDR3 is TGTGCCAGCAGTGGGCAGCGGGAGGCCACGCAGTATTTT.

The chain employs TRBV28 and TRBJ1-2, with 10 bases aligning to TRBD1. The length of the CDR3 is 14 residues. With 4 bases clipped from V and 7 bases from J, the junction kept 6 bases outside the gene matches. Germline CDR1 is MDHEN and CDR2 is SYDVKM. CDR3 residues: CASSSTDRGLGYTF. DNA of the CDR3: TGTGCCAGCAGTTCTACCGACAGGGGGCTTGGCTACACCTTC.

The chain carries TRBV18 and TRBJ2-7, with no clear D. CDR1 is KGHSH, CDR2 LQKENI, per germline. This CDR3 has 15 amino acids. V lost 6 bases and J lost 8, with 23 bases in between. The CDR3 loop is CASSPVPGTMSKQYF. CDR3 bases: TGTGCCAGCTCCCCGGTCCCAGGAACCATGTCTAAGCAGTACTTC.

This clone was picked up a small number of times. The chain joins TRBV5-1 to TRBJ2-5, with 8 bases matching TRBD2. The CDR3 consists of 15 residues. CDR1 is SGHRS and CDR2 is YFSETQ in the germline V gene. Unmatched junction bases numbered 7, after V lost 6 bases and J lost 0 bases. CDR3 nucleotide sequence: TGCGCCAGCACATCGGGACTAGGGAACCAAGAGACCCAGTACTTC. Encoded protein: CASTSGLGNQETQYF.

The rearrangement uses TRBV11-2 and TRBJ1-1; D unclear. CDR3 length: 13 residues. Germline V gene sequence: CDR1 SGHAT, CDR2 FQNNGV. Trimming cost V 1 base and J 6 bases, with 9 bases left between them. In nucleotides, the CDR3 is TGTGCCAGCAGCTTAGGCCGGGGATCTGAAGCTTTCTTT. This encodes CASSLGRGSEAFF.

By share, this clone counts as medium-sized. The CDR3 is CASSPGITDTQYF. In DNA form, the CDR3 reads TGTGCCAGCTCACCGGGAATCACAGATACGCAGTATTTT. The chain is built from TRBV18 and TRBJ2-3; D is unresolved. The CDR3 extends over 13 amino acids. V lost 3 bases to trimming and J lost 2 bases, with 6 bases between them. Germline V gene lookup returns CDR1 KGHSH and CDR2 LQKENI.

This clone was counted only a few times. This chain connects TRBV2 to TRBJ2-2; TRBD2 matches 7 bases. The CDR3 is 14 residues long. CDR1 is SNHLY and CDR2 is FYNNEI in the germline V gene. The trim removed 4 bases at V and 4 bases at J, leaving 3 bases unmatched. The CDR3: CASSGLAGTGELFF. The CDR3 DNA reads as TGTGCCAGCAGTGGACTAGCCGGCACCGGGGAGCTGTTTTTT.

The chain combines TRBV7-9 with TRBJ2-1, with no clear D. Trimming removed 3 bases at V and 4 bases at J, with 7 bases between. Germline V gene sequence: CDR1 SEHNR, CDR2 FQNEAQ (reference sequence). The CDR3 is made up of 13 amino acids. As DNA, the CDR3 is TGTGCCAGCAGCTTTGTTCAGTACAATGAGCAGTTCTTC. Its protein is CASSFVQYNEQFF.

The gene calls are TRBV30 and TRBJ1-5; no reliable D call. The germline V gene encodes CDR1 GTSNPN and CDR2 SVGIG (reference sequence). This CDR3 comprises 10 residues. Trimming pared 5 bases from V and 9 bases from J, leaving 8 bases between. The CDR3 coding sequence is TGTGCCTGGTACAAGCGGCCCCAGCATTTT. It specifies CAWYKRPQHF.

The chain uses TRBV5-6 and TRBJ1-6; 7 positions agree with TRBD1. The CDR3 sequence is 16 residues long. Germline CDR1 and CDR2: SGHDT and YYEEEE. Germline trimming cut 3 bases from V and 7 bases from J; bases unmatched to any gene: 10. CDR3 in amino acids: CASSSGQNTANSPLHF. CDR3 sequence (DNA): TGTGCCAGCAGCTCGGGACAGAACACAGCAAATTCACCCCTCCACTTT. Combining the CDR3 with reference TRBV5-6 and TRBJ1-6 gives the whole variable domain DAGVTQSPTHLIKTRGQQVTLRCSPKSGHDTVSWYQQALGQGPQFIFQYYEEEERQRGNFPDRFSGHQFPNYSSELNVNALLLGDSALYLCASSSGQNTANSPLHFGNGTRLTVT.